Listed below are T cell receptor beta chains from one sample, sequenced in a study of blood T cells in healthy people across ages. MiXCR, applied by TCRdb to the 5' RACE reads, yields one record per CDR3 protein. In the table there are fewer than 800,000 distinct CDR3 sequences, 20% to 25% of which are singletons. These data are also associated with another study on T cells of mothers and their children.

Sequenced sample: blood. Receptor source: a boy aged 10-17 years in good health. CDR3s include the opening cysteine and the closing phenylalanine or tryptophan. Fields, in order: J gene, D gene, V gene, clone size, CDR3 DNA, CDR3 protein. A D gene is named only where the DNA matches it firmly. Size values are once, few and many counts, or a class for expanded clones, and some rows have none.

J: TRBJ1-1
D: TRBD1
V: TRBV27
size: .
DNA: TGTGCCAGCAGTACGATACGACAGGGCCACCAGAACACTGAAGCTTTCTTT
CDR3: CASSTIRQGHQNTEAFF

J: TRBJ2-5
D: TRBD2
V: TRBV20-1
size: many
DNA: TGCAGTGCCAGGACTAGCGGGAGGGAACAAGAGACCCAGTACTTC
CDR3: CSARTSGREQETQYF

J: TRBJ2-1
D: .
V: TRBV29-1
size: .
DNA: TGCAGCGTTGAAAACAGGGAGCTTGAGCAGTTCTTC
CDR3: CSVENRELEQFF

J: TRBJ1-3
D: TRBD1
V: TRBV12-3/TRBV12-4
size: .
DNA: TGTGCCAGCAGTCTCCGGACAGGGGGGAGAGACACCATATATTTT
CDR3: CASSLRTGGRDTIYF

J: TRBJ2-5
D: TRBD1
V: TRBV3-1
size: .
DNA: TGTGCCAGCAGCCACACGGGACAGGTAGAAGAGGCCCAGTACTTC
CDR3: CASSHTGQVEEAQYF

J: TRBJ1-1
D: .
V: TRBV4-1
size: .
DNA: TGCGCCAGCAGCCAGGGGACTCCCTCACAGGGACGAAAGAACACTGAAGCTTTCTTT
CDR3: CASSQGTPSQGRKNTEAFF

J: TRBJ2-7
D: .
V: TRBV27
size: few
DNA: TGTGCCAGCAGTTTATCGGAGGGGCCTTACGAGCAGTACTTC
CDR3: CASSLSEGPYEQYF

J: TRBJ2-7
D: TRBD1
V: TRBV5-1
size: few
DNA: TGCGCCAGCAGCTCGCTCGGGACAGAGTTCTACGAGCAGTACTTC
CDR3: CASSSLGTEFYEQYF

J: TRBJ2-3
D: .
V: TRBV11-1
size: few
DNA: TGTGCCAGCAGCTTTCGTCTAGATACGCAGTATTTT
CDR3: CASSFRLDTQYF

J: TRBJ1-1
D: TRBD1
V: TRBV20-1
size: few
DNA: TGCAGTGCTAGAGATTTGAGCGACAGGGCAACTTTCTTT
CDR3: CSARDLSDRATFF

J: TRBJ2-2
D: .
V: TRBV15
size: many
DNA: TGTGCCACCAGCAGAGCGGGAGGGGAGCTGTTTTTT
CDR3: CATSRAGGELFF

J: TRBJ1-4
D: TRBD1
V: TRBV28
size: .
DNA: TGTGCCAGCAGTTTGGCGATCACAGGGGGCTCCAATGAAAAACTGTTTTTT
CDR3: CASSLAITGGSNEKLFF

J: TRBJ2-2
D: .
V: TRBV6-2/TRBV6-3
size: .
DNA: TGTGCCAGCAGTGGCCGGGTCCCCCTCGACGGGGAGCTGTTTTTT
CDR3: CASSGRVPLDGELFF

J: TRBJ2-5
D: .
V: TRBV14
size: .
DNA: TGTGCCAGCAGCCAAGCGGTGTTCCAAGAGACCCAGTACTTC
CDR3: CASSQAVFQETQYF

J: TRBJ1-4
D: .
V: TRBV7-9
size: few
DNA: TGTGCCAGCAGCAAAACGACGGCTGCAACTAATGAAAAACTGTTTTTT
CDR3: CASSKTTAATNEKLFF

J: TRBJ1-2
D: TRBD1
V: TRBV27
size: few
DNA: TGTGCCAGCAGTTTTTCGGACAGGGACAACCCTGGCTACACCTTC
CDR3: CASSFSDRDNPGYTF

J: TRBJ2-6
D: .
V: TRBV7-9
size: .
DNA: TGTGCCAGCAGCTTTGGCCCTTGGAGCTCTGGGGCCAACGTCCTGACTTTC
CDR3: CASSFGPWSSGANVLTF

J: TRBJ2-1
D: .
V: TRBV15
size: few
DNA: TGTGCCACCAGCAGATCCCTTGGGGGGGCGTATGAGCAGTTCTTC
CDR3: CATSRSLGGAYEQFF

J: TRBJ2-2
D: .
V: TRBV7-9
size: .
DNA: TGTGCCAGCAGTCAAGTAAGACAGCCCGGGGAGCTGTTTTTT
CDR3: CASSQVRQPGELFF

J: TRBJ1-1
D: .
V: TRBV18
size: .
DNA: TGTGCCAGCACGACAGCCCTCCCTGAAGCTTTCTTT
CDR3: CASTTALPEAFF

J: TRBJ2-7
D: TRBD2
V: TRBV20-1
size: .
DNA: TGCAGTGCCGCGACTAGCGGGACCTACGAGCAGTACTTC
CDR3: CSAATSGTYEQYF

J: TRBJ2-1
D: TRBD2
V: TRBV28
size: .
DNA: TGTGCCAGCAAAATAGCGGGAGTGGGCTACAATGAGCAGTTCTTC
CDR3: CASKIAGVGYNEQFF

J: TRBJ2-5
D: .
V: TRBV4-1
size: few
DNA: TGCGCCAGCAGCCCGCCCTCCGGACAGATACAAGAGACCCAGTACTTC
CDR3: CASSPPSGQIQETQYF

J: TRBJ2-7
D: .
V: TRBV11-2
size: few
DNA: TGTGCCAGCAGCCAAGAGTGGGGCGGATCCTACGAGCAGTACTTC
CDR3: CASSQEWGGSYEQYF

J: TRBJ2-1
D: TRBD1
V: TRBV5-1
size: .
DNA: TGCGCCAGCAGTACCAGGGGGTTTGGTAGGAATGAGCAGTTCTTC
CDR3: CASSTRGFGRNEQFF

J: TRBJ1-4
D: .
V: TRBV9
size: .
DNA: TGTGCCAGCAGCGTAGAGGCTTGGGCCGGGACGGAGAATGAAAAACTGTTTTTT
CDR3: CASSVEAWAGTENEKLFF

J: TRBJ2-1
D: .
V: TRBV6-6
size: .
DNA: TGTGCCAGCAGTTACCCTCAGTTCTTC
CDR3: CASSYPQFF

J: TRBJ2-3
D: TRBD2
V: TRBV9
size: few
DNA: TGTGCCAGCAGCGTGACTTTGACTAGCGCAGATACGCAGTATTTT
CDR3: CASSVTLTSADTQYF

J: TRBJ2-2
D: TRBD1
V: TRBV6-1
size: .
DNA: TGTGCCAGCAGGACAGGACAGGGGCTCGGAACCGGGGAGCTGTTTTTT
CDR3: CASRTGQGLGTGELFF

J: TRBJ2-1
D: TRBD2
V: TRBV25-1
size: .
DNA: TGTGCCAGCAGTGAATGGGCTAGCGGAGGTGAGCAGTTCTTC
CDR3: CASSEWASGGEQFF

J: TRBJ2-1
D: TRBD2
V: TRBV6-1
size: few
DNA: TGTGCCAGCAGTGACGTTGCGGGAGGGTACAATGAGCAGTTCTTC
CDR3: CASSDVAGGYNEQFF

J: TRBJ2-4
D: .
V: TRBV28
size: .
DNA: TGTGCCAGCAGTTTGGGACCATTGGGGGACATTCAGTACTTC
CDR3: CASSLGPLGDIQYF

J: TRBJ2-3
D: TRBD1
V: TRBV7-2
size: .
DNA: TGTGCCAGCGAGCAGGGGGCCACAGATACGCAGTATTTT
CDR3: CASEQGATDTQYF

J: TRBJ2-1
D: .
V: TRBV6-1
size: once
DNA: TGTGCCCGCAGTGAAACCAGCGAAGGGCCCCATGAGCAGTTCTTC
CDR3: CARSETSEGPHEQFF

J: TRBJ2-3
D: .
V: TRBV3-1
size: .
DNA: TGTGCCAGCAGCCAGAGGGGTAGGGGCACAGATACGCAGTATTTT
CDR3: CASSQRGRGTDTQYF

J: TRBJ2-1
D: .
V: TRBV4-2
size: .
DNA: TGTGCCAGCAGCCCGGGGGGCGCGGGGTACAATGAGCAGTTCTTC
CDR3: CASSPGGAGYNEQFF

J: TRBJ2-7
D: TRBD2
V: TRBV7-2
size: few
DNA: TGTGCCAGCAGCTTGGGACTAGCGGGGGGGCGCGATTACTACGAGCAGTACTTC
CDR3: CASSLGLAGGRDYYEQYF

J: TRBJ2-1
D: .
V: TRBV6-5
size: .
DNA: TGTGCCAGCAGTTACGGTCGTCACCGGGACACCGTCTACAATGAGCAGTTCTTC
CDR3: CASSYGRHRDTVYNEQFF

J: TRBJ2-7
D: .
V: TRBV7-2
size: few
DNA: TGTGCCAGCAGCCGGAGGGCCCTAGCAGGGGGCTACGAGCAGTACTTC
CDR3: CASSRRALAGGYEQYF

J: TRBJ2-5
D: .
V: TRBV2
size: few
DNA: TGTGCCCCCAAAGGAACTCAAGAGACCCAGTACTTC
CDR3: CAPKGTQETQYF

J: TRBJ2-7
D: .
V: TRBV20-1
size: .
DNA: TGCAGTGCTAATGAGCGAGGCTACGAGCAGTACTTC
CDR3: CSANERGYEQYF

J: TRBJ1-3
D: .
V: TRBV4-2
size: .
DNA: TGTGCCAGCAGCCAAGGACTCCAGCAAGGAAACACCATATATTTT
CDR3: CASSQGLQQGNTIYF

J: TRBJ2-1
D: TRBD1
V: TRBV6-5
size: few
DNA: TGTGCCAGCAGGAAACCGGGACAGGGGAACAATGAGCAGTTCTTC
CDR3: CASRKPGQGNNEQFF

J: TRBJ1-1
D: .
V: TRBV7-9
size: .
DNA: TGTGCCAGCAGCCCGCCGTCAGGGGACCCTACCCCGCTTGAAGCTTTCTTT
CDR3: CASSPPSGDPTPLEAFF

J: TRBJ2-2
D: .
V: TRBV12-3/TRBV12-4
size: few
DNA: TGTGCCAGCAAAAAGAATTTGAACACCGGGGAGCTGTTTTTT
CDR3: CASKKNLNTGELFF

J: TRBJ1-2
D: TRBD1
V: TRBV5-1
size: few
DNA: TGCGCCAGCGAGGGGGCAGATGGCTACACCTTC
CDR3: CASEGADGYTF

J: TRBJ2-7
D: TRBD2
V: TRBV5-1
size: few
DNA: TGCGCCAGCAGCGGAATGACTAGCGGGAGGAGAGGCGAGCAGTACTTC
CDR3: CASSGMTSGRRGEQYF

J: TRBJ2-7
D: .
V: TRBV2
size: .
DNA: TGTGCCAGCAGTGGAAATCCCGGCGGGGCGAACGACTACGAGCAGTACTTC
CDR3: CASSGNPGGANDYEQYF

J: TRBJ2-7
D: .
V: TRBV7-6
size: many
DNA: TGTGCCAGCAGCGCGACCCCTTCCTACGAGCAGTACTTC
CDR3: CASSATPSYEQYF

J: TRBJ2-7
D: TRBD2
V: TRBV5-1
size: few
DNA: TGCGCCAGCAGCTTTATGCTAGCGGGAGGCTCCTACGAGCAGTACTTC
CDR3: CASSFMLAGGSYEQYF

J: TRBJ2-1
D: .
V: TRBV29-1
size: few
DNA: TGCAGCGTTGAGGTCAGGGGAGGAGACAATGAGCAGTTCTTC
CDR3: CSVEVRGGDNEQFF

J: TRBJ2-1
D: TRBD2
V: TRBV5-6
size: few
DNA: TGTGCCAGCAGCTTCAGACTAGCGGTAAACTACAATGAGCAGTTCTTC
CDR3: CASSFRLAVNYNEQFF

J: TRBJ2-5
D: TRBD2
V: TRBV7-6
size: few
DNA: TGTGCCAGCAGCTCACCTACTAGCGGGGGGGCCCAAGAGACCCAGTACTTC
CDR3: CASSSPTSGGAQETQYF